These 13 T cell receptor beta chains share one sample of origin, sequenced in a study of CD8 T cells in ankylosing spondylitis. Findings of the study overall: Blood of patients with ankylosing spondylitis appeared to be characterized by a TCR beta motif of about eight highly homologous variants.

TCRdb reanalysed the 5' RACE reads using MiXCR and keeps one entry per CDR3 protein. This table holds fewer than 750,000 distinct CDR3 sequences, under 20% found once. No antigen has been assigned to these receptors. Sequenced sample: blood, either unsorted or a sorted T cell fraction (not recorded which). The receptors stem from a male donor with ankylosing spondylitis.

The CDR3 nucleotides read TGTGCCAGCAGCCAGGGGACAAACGCTGGCTACACCTTC. It specifies CASSQGTNAGYTF. The rearrangement links TRBV3-1 to TRBJ1-2; weak D call: TRBD1 (6 bases). The CDR3 is 13 residues long. Per the germline V gene, CDR1 is LGHDT and CDR2 is YNNKEL (reference sequence). V lost 3 bases, J lost 7 bases, and 12 bases lay in between.

This clonotype was seen a handful of times. V gene TRBV12-3 or TRBV12-4 combines with J gene TRBJ2-1; D may correspond to TRBD1 or TRBD2 (6 bases each). Trimming removed 7 bases at V and 3 bases at J, with 16 bases between. The CDR3 runs 15 residues. CDR3 region: CASTKGGGDYNEQFF. DNA for the CDR3: TGTGCCAGCACAAAAGGAGGGGGAGACTACAATGAGCAGTTCTTC.

The chain carries TRBV18 and TRBJ1-3, with D possibly being TRBD1 (5 bases). Germline V gives CDR1 KGHSH, CDR2 LQKENI. Deletions cut 1 base from V and 0 bases from J, with 13 bases between. The CDR3 extends over 17 amino acids. CDR3 in amino acids: CASSPLGAQSSGNTIYF. CDR3 nucleotide sequence: TGTGCCAGCTCACCACTTGGGGCCCAGAGCTCTGGAAACACCATATATTTT.

A few counts support this clonotype. The chain uses TRBV9 and TRBJ1-2; 10 bases match TRBD1. Germline CDR1 reads SGDLS; CDR2 reads YYNGEE. The CDR3 runs to 16 residues. Unmatched junction bases numbered 6, after V lost 0 bases and J lost 4 bases. The CDR3 protein is CASSVVGTGEPYGYTF. The CDR3 bases are TGTGCCAGCAGCGTAGTTGGGACAGGGGAACCCTATGGCTACACCTTC. The full variable domain, completed using reference TRBV9 and TRBJ1-2, is DSGVTQTPKHLITATGQRVTLRCSPRSGDLSVYWYQQSLDQGLQFLIQYYNGEERAKGNILERFSAQQFPDLHSELNLSSLELGDSALYFCASSVVGTGEPYGYTFGSGTRLTVV.

The V and J genes are TRBV4-3 and TRBJ2-3, with D perhaps TRBD2 (6 bases). The CDR3 contains 16 residues. Germline CDR1 and CDR2: LGHNA and YSLEER. V was pared by 0 bases and J by 5 bases, with 15 bases between. DNA for the CDR3: TGCGCCAGCAGCCAAGAAGGGACCCCCGGGGGAGATACGCAGTATTTT. Encoded protein: CASSQEGTPGGDTQYF.

The rearrangement joins TRBV11-2 to TRBJ1-6; perhaps TRBD1 as D (5 bases). Trimming took 5 bases from V and 8 from J, leaving 13 bases between them. Per germline, CDR1 SGHAT and CDR2 FQNNGV. The CDR3 sequence is 14 residues long. CDR3: CASSNPGGYSPLHF. CDR3 nucleotides: TGTGCCAGCAGCAACCCCGGGGGGTATTCACCCCTCCACTTT.

CDR3 region: CASREDAGLEQYF. The CDR3 DNA sequence: TGCGCCAGTAGGGAGGACGCGGGCCTCGAGCAGTACTTC. V is TRBV5-1 and J is TRBJ2-7, with D possibly being TRBD2 (6 bases). This CDR3 spans 13 amino acids. Deletions cut 8 bases from V and 6 bases from J, with 18 bases between. The germline V gene encodes CDR1 SGHRS and CDR2 YFSETQ.

The chain couples TRBV2 to TRBJ2-2; 9 bases are a match to TRBD1. With V trimmed by 6 bases and J by 2 bases, 7 bases remained unmatched. Germline V lookup: CDR1 SNHLY, CDR2 FYNNEI. The CDR3 covers 16 residues. The CDR3 region is CASRDTGGFNTGELFF. The CDR3 region has the DNA TGTGCCAGCAGGGATACAGGGGGCTTTAACACCGGGGAGCTGTTTTTT.

The chain uses TRBV29-1 and TRBJ2-5; possible D gene TRBD1, 5 bases. Germline assignment: CDR1 SQVTM and CDR2 ANQGSEA. This CDR3 has 14 residues. V lost 0 bases to trimming and J lost 5 bases, with 13 bases between them. As DNA, the CDR3 is TGCAGCGTTGAAGACAGGGTGAAAGAGGAGACCCAGTACTTC. Its protein is CSVEDRVKEETQYF.

The chain uses TRBV6-1 and TRBJ1-2, with D uncertain. Trimming took off 2 bases at V and 7 bases at J, with 8 bases between the two ends. The germline V gene has CDR1 MNHNS and CDR2 SASEGT. CDR3 length equals 12 residues. CDR3 in amino acids: CASSERGAGYTF. The DNA of the CDR3 is TGTGCCAGCAGTGAACGGGGAGCTGGCTACACCTTC.

This rearrangement joins TRBV12-3 or TRBV12-4 to TRBJ2-3; D may be TRBD2 (5 bases). The CDR3 covers 13 residues. Deletions cut 3 bases from V and 6 bases from J, with 10 bases between. CDR3: CASSFSPGDTQYF. In DNA form, the CDR3 reads TGTGCCAGCAGTTTTTCCCCGGGGGATACGCAGTATTTT.

The rearrangement joins TRBV5-1 to TRBJ1-1; the D is unclear. Germline CDR1 SGHRS, CDR2 YFSETQ. V gave up 8 bases and J gave up 1 base, with 15 bases separating them. The length of the CDR3 is 14 residues. The chain's CDR3 is CASLEAEGNTEAFF. DNA of the CDR3: TGCGCCAGTCTAGAGGCAGAAGGGAACACTGAAGCTTTCTTT.

V gene TRBV5-6 combines with J gene TRBJ2-3; tentatively, D is TRBD2 (5 bases). The germline V and J ends were trimmed by 3 bases and 5 bases, with 13 bases remaining between them. Germline-derived CDR1 and CDR2 are SGHDT and YYEEEE. The CDR3 is 14 amino acids. CDR3 nucleotide sequence: TGTGCCAGCAGCTATAGGACGGGGATAGATACGCAGTATTTT. It is translated as CASSYRTGIDTQYF.